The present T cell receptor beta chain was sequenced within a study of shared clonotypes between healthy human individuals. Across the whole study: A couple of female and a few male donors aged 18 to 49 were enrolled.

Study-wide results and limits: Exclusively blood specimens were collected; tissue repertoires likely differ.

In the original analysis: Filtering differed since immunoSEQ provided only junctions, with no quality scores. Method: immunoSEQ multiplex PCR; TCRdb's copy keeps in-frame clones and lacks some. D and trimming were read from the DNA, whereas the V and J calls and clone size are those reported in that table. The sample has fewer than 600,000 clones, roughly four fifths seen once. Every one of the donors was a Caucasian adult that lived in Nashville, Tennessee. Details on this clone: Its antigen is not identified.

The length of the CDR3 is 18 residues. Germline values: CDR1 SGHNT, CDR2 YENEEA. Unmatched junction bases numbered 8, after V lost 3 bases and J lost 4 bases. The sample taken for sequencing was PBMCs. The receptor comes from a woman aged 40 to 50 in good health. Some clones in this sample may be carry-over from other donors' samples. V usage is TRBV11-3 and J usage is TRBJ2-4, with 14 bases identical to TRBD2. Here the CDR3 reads CASSFGLAGGVGKNIQYF. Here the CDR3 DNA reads TGTGCCAGCAGCTTCGGACTAGCGGGAGGAGTAGGGAAAAACATTCAGTACTTC.